This T cell receptor (beta chain) was retrieved from a study of cytotoxic CD8 clonotypes in ibrutinib-treated CLL (dated by TCRdb to the early 2020s). Study-wide context: In this cohort, 15 or so patients were treatment-naive and ten to twelve were relapsed/refractory, while roughly 18 had unmutated IGHV. Responses were partial in 25 or so patients and complete in 2; after median about 70 months follow-up, around 14 stayed in remission and some twelve progressed. The response samples were drawn at a median of roughly eleven months into treatment, with a range of about 6 to 40 months. Samples averaged 255,043 productive templates and 90,000 to 100,000 productive rearrangements. Longitudinal samples were available for about 30% of the roughly 86 trial participants. Cryopreserved peripheral blood mononuclear cells were obtained before treatment, at response, and at either sustained remission or disease progression. All remission and progressive disease samples were collected while patients were still receiving ibrutinib. Broader findings and caveats from the paper: Baseline clonality exceeded that of age-matched healthy donors and correlated strongly with circulating CD8+ T-cell counts. Lymph node repertoires were not examined, and the timing of sampling was not matched between patients in sustained remission and those whose disease progressed. Clonality rose at ibrutinib response, remained stable during sustained remission, and dropped back toward baseline at progression. Public clonotypes were found to be uncommon and were observed to contract or remain stable during treatment; the increase in clonality was shown to reflect expansion of private clonotypes at ibrutinib response.

In regard to this clone: There is no known antigen for this receptor. Base qualities are not recorded, but no much larger clone differs from it by a single base.

Around 2 micrograms of genomic DNA were extracted from cryopreserved PBMCs for TCR beta library preparation. High-throughput TCR beta sequencing was performed on longitudinal blood samples from CLL patients receiving ibrutinib monotherapy. The patients were enrolled in a single-center, open-label phase 2 trial of ibrutinib monotherapy. As encoded in the germline V gene (reference sequence), CDR1 is PRHDT while CDR2 is FYEKMQ. CDR3 length: 16 amino acids, cysteine to phenylalanine. The retained sequence is limited to the CDR3, 48 bases, with the frame set at the first base. Trimmed from V: 5 bases; trimmed from J: 4 bases; junction bases lacking a gene match: 13. A MiSeq instrument was used for deep resolution sequencing, which targeted depths ranging from 1 in 1 million up to 1 in 200,000 T cells, with coverage averaging 10x for each clonotype. The immunoSEQ hsTCRB Kit was used to generate TCR beta libraries. The study's own analysis went as follows. The data were analyzed with ImmunoSEQ Analyzer and ImmunoSEQ Data Assistant, and V, D and J gene assignments followed IMGT definitions. Clonality, which ranges from 0 to 1, was calculated as one minus the normalized Shannon entropy of productive rearrangement frequencies. Public clonotype analysis was restricted to overrepresented clonotypes comprising at least 0.05% of each patient's repertoire. Some 12 age-matched healthy donor repertoires from immuneACCESS served as clonality controls. What TCRdb holds here is the immuneACCESS table cut down to in-frame rearrangements. Part of the clones is not present; checked against another copy, under half of the missing clones reflect an unresolved V gene, and the others are unexplained. From that table come the V and J calls and clone size; the DNA was used to work out D and trimming. This sample has fewer than 400,000 clones in its table, and 60% to 80% of those were observed once. The top ten hold roughly 6.3% of the sample.

The input for sequencing was PBMCs, taken after 36 months of ibrutinib treatment. The V and J segments used are TRBV13 and TRBJ1-1, with 7 bases in between that match TRBD1. The receptor's source is a human donor with chronic lymphocytic leukemia. The encoded CDR3 is CASSGIRGPFGTEAFF. The bases read TGTGCCAGCAGCGGAATAAGGGGGCCCTTTGGCACTGAAGCTTTCTTT.